Listed below are T cell receptor beta chains from one sample, sequenced in a study of blood T cell repertoires in COVID-19. Clones were read by immunoSEQ multiplex PCR, and TCRdb kept only the in-frame ones, dropping some. The sample includes roughly 400,000 clones, roughly 88% of them seen just once. The sequencing input was PBMCs or T cells enriched from blood (not recorded which). All receptors derive from a man younger than 30 who had recovered from COVID-19. The CDR3 runs from the conserved cysteine through the conserved F or W. Each record gives: D gene, V gene, J gene, clone size, CDR3 protein, CDR3 DNA. D genes are given only for firm matches. Clone size is shown for a subset of rows, as once, few, many or a class of expanded clone.

.	TRBV29-1	TRBJ1-1	.	CSVERRDTLTEAFF	TGCAGCGTTGAGCGACGGGACACCCTCACTGAAGCTTTCTTT
.	TRBV9	TRBJ1-3	once	CASSADNSGNTIYF	TGTGCCAGCAGCGCAGACAACTCTGGAAACACCATATATTTT
.	TRBV3-1/TRBV3-2	TRBJ2-7	.	CASSQDRGGEQYF	TGTGCCAGCAGCCAAGATCGGGGAGGCGAGCAGTACTTC
.	TRBV9	TRBJ1-1	.	CASSVSVRGTEAFF	TGTGCCAGCAGCGTATCGGTCCGGGGCACTGAAGCTTTCTTT
TRBD2	TRBV10-2	TRBJ2-1	.	CASRLAGGPGNEQFF	TGCGCCAGCAGATTAGCGGGAGGGCCGGGCAATGAGCAGTTCTTC
.	TRBV10-3	TRBJ2-5	.	CAIKGGQEETQYF	TGTGCCATCAAAGGAGGGCAGGAAGAGACCCAGTACTTC
.	TRBV6-5	TRBJ1-5	.	CASYPTGYSNQPQHF	TGTGCCAGTTACCCTACAGGGTATAGCAATCAGCCCCAGCATTTT
.	TRBV7-3	TRBJ2-1	.	CASRRRPSSAAYNEQFF	TGTGCCAGCAGGCGGCGTCCTTCCTCGGCAGCCTACAATGAGCAGTTCTTC
TRBD1	TRBV3-1/TRBV3-2	TRBJ1-1	.	CASSREGARKNTEAFF	TGTGCCAGCAGCCGTGAGGGGGCCCGAAAGAACACTGAAGCTTTCTTT
.	TRBV11-3	TRBJ1-3	.	CASSLGGVRSGNTIYF	TGTGCCAGCAGCTTAGGTGGAGTGCGCTCTGGAAACACCATATATTTT
TRBD1	TRBV10-2	TRBJ1-5	few	CASRQTGGYQPQHF	TGCGCCAGCCGGCAGACAGGGGGCTATCAGCCCCAGCATTTT
.	TRBV10-3	TRBJ1-1	.	CAIGARGGNTEAFF	TGTGCCATCGGGGCCAGGGGTGGGAACACTGAAGCTTTCTTT
TRBD1	TRBV30	TRBJ1-5	.	CAWSQGVGQPQHF	TGTGCCTGGAGTCAGGGGGTGGGCCAGCCCCAGCATTTT
.	TRBV7-8	TRBJ1-4	.	CASSLAEIRGSRLHKLFF	TGTGCCAGCAGCTTAGCGGAGATTCGTGGGAGTCGATTGCACAAACTGTTTTTT
.	TRBV10-2	TRBJ2-1	.	CASSLSSYNEQFF	TGCGCCAGCAGCTTGAGCTCCTACAATGAGCAGTTCTTC
TRBD1	TRBV6-5	TRBJ2-5	.	CASSPGGTGQETQYF	TGTGCCAGCAGCCCAGGCGGGACAGGCCAAGAGACCCAGTACTTC
.	TRBV18	TRBJ2-5	.	CASSPELQETQYF	TGTGCCAGCTCACCAGAACTTCAAGAGACCCAGTACTTC
TRBD1	TRBV5-5	TRBJ1-2	.	CASSLGGQSYGYTF	TGTGCCAGCAGCTTGGGGGGACAGAGCTATGGCTACACCTTC
.	TRBV3-1/TRBV3-2	TRBJ1-1	few	CASSQQGGDTEAFF	TGTGCCAGCAGCCAACAGGGAGGGGACACTGAAGCTTTCTTT
TRBD2	TRBV5-8	TRBJ2-2	.	CASSPRLAGRAGELFF	TGTGCCAGCAGCCCTCGACTAGCGGGGCGGGCCGGGGAGCTGTTTTTT
.	TRBV19	TRBJ1-4	.	CASSILRGEKLFF	TGTGCCAGTAGTATATTGCGGGGTGAAAAACTGTTTTTT
TRBD1	TRBV28	TRBJ2-7	.	CASSERDRGNEQYF	TGTGCCAGCAGTGAAAGGGACAGGGGAAACGAGCAGTACTTC
.	TRBV30	TRBJ2-7	.	CAWSVKGDYEQYF	TGTGCCTGGAGTGTGAAGGGAGACTACGAGCAGTACTTC
.	TRBV19	TRBJ1-1	.	CASSMIGRGMNTEAFF	TGTGCCAGTAGTATGATAGGAAGGGGGATGAACACTGAAGCTTTCTTT
TRBD1	TRBV5-6	TRBJ1-2	.	CASSLGMGQSRGYTF	TGTGCCAGCAGCTTGGGGATGGGACAGTCGCGTGGCTACACCTTC
TRBD2	TRBV2	TRBJ2-7	.	CASIVSGMGYEQYF	TGTGCCAGCATTGTCAGCGGGATGGGCTACGAGCAGTACTTC
.	TRBV12-3/TRBV12-4	TRBJ1-1	.	CASSWTGNTEAFF	TGTGCCAGCAGTTGGACGGGAAACACTGAAGCTTTCTTT
TRBD2	TRBV11-3	TRBJ2-4	.	CASSRQSSSGVQYF	TGTGCCAGCAGCCGACAGAGTAGTAGCGGGGTTCAGTACTTC
.	TRBV29-1	TRBJ2-7	.	CSVDGRSSYEQYF	TGCAGCGTTGATGGAAGGAGCTCCTACGAGCAGTACTTC
TRBD2	TRBV3-1/TRBV3-2	TRBJ2-5	.	CASSGTSGGFVETQYF	TGTGCCAGCAGCGGGACTAGCGGGGGGTTCGTCGAGACCCAGTACTTC
TRBD2	TRBV2	TRBJ2-3	few	CASSGLAGRDTQYF	TGTGCCAGCAGTGGACTAGCGGGACGAGATACGCAGTATTTT
TRBD1	TRBV18	TRBJ2-7	.	CASSLGQGVRYEQYF	TGTGCCAGCTCACTAGGACAGGGGGTTCGCTACGAGCAGTACTTC
.	TRBV18	TRBJ2-3	.	CASSPPAMVDTQYF	TGTGCCAGCTCACCACCCGCGATGGTTGATACGCAGTATTTT
TRBD1	TRBV2	TRBJ1-2	.	CASSGTGGRYGYTF	TGTGCCAGCAGTGGGACAGGGGGGCGATATGGCTACACCTTC
TRBD1	TRBV15	TRBJ1-2	.	CATSSRDREDGYTF	TGTGCCACCAGCTCCCGGGACAGGGAAGATGGCTACACCTTC
.	TRBV30	TRBJ1-4	.	CAWSDQTDKTPNEKLFF	TGTGCCTGGAGTGACCAAACGGACAAGACGCCTAATGAAAAACTGTTTTTT
.	TRBV12-3/TRBV12-4	TRBJ1-5	.	CASSRLSNQPQHF	TGTGCCAGCAGCCGTCTTAGCAATCAGCCCCAGCATTTT
TRBD1	TRBV27	TRBJ1-6	.	CASTRGTGVPYNSPLHF	TGTGCCAGCACCCGCGGGACAGGGGTCCCCTATAATTCACCCCTCCACTTT
.	TRBV6-6	TRBJ1-1	.	CASSPTAGYEVGTEAFF	TGTGCCAGCAGTCCCACCGCGGGGTATGAGGTAGGAACTGAAGCTTTCTTT
.	TRBV4-1	TRBJ1-2	.	CASSQVAGKNNYGYTF	TGCGCCAGCAGCCAAGTTGCGGGAAAAAACAACTATGGCTACACCTTC
.	TRBV4-1	TRBJ1-1	.	CASSQAVGGPEAFF	TGCGCCAGCAGCCAAGCAGTCGGTGGGCCTGAAGCTTTCTTT
TRBD1	TRBV29-1	TRBJ1-6	.	CSVSLDRGSPLHF	TGCAGCGTTTCCCTGGACAGGGGATCACCCCTCCACTTT
.	TRBV6-4	TRBJ1-2	.	CASSDLRGGYTF	TGTGCCAGCAGTGATCTCAGGGGAGGCTACACCTTC
.	TRBV11-2	TRBJ1-6	.	CASSLGRDNSPLHF	TGTGCCAGCAGCTTAGGCAGGGATAATTCACCCCTCCACTTT
.	TRBV24-1	TRBJ2-1	.	CATSDRFYNEQFF	TGTGCCACCAGTGACAGGTTCTACAATGAGCAGTTCTTC
TRBD2	TRBV5-5	TRBJ2-1	many	CASSFLAGYNEQFF	TGTGCCAGCAGCTTTCTAGCGGGTTACAATGAGCAGTTCTTC
.	TRBV6-5	TRBJ2-7	.	CASTGDRPYEQYF	TGTGCCAGCACCGGAGACAGACCCTACGAGCAGTACTTC
TRBD1	TRBV28	TRBJ1-2	.	CASSTQGEANYGYTF	TGTGCCAGCAGTACTCAGGGGGAAGCTAACTATGGCTACACCTTC
.	TRBV2	TRBJ1-6	.	CASSDTVSDSPLHF	TGTGCCAGCAGTGATACAGTCTCCGATTCACCCCTCCACTTT
.	TRBV28	TRBJ1-2	.	CASSPANYGYTF	TGTGCCAGCAGCCCAGCTAACTATGGCTACACCTTC
.	TRBV5-1	TRBJ1-3	few	CASSLGDSGNTIYF	TGCGCCAGCAGCTTGGGAGACTCTGGAAACACCATATATTTT
.	TRBV7-5	TRBJ1-3	.	CVRSLALFSGLGTGAGNTIYF	TGTGTCAGAAGCTTAGCGTTGTTCAGTGGTTTAGGAACAGGGGCTGGAAACACCATATATTTT
.	TRBV5-1	TRBJ1-6	.	CASSSGTTDYNSPLHF	TGCGCCAGCAGCTCCGGGACAACCGACTATAATTCACCCCTCCACTTT
TRBD1	TRBV3-1/TRBV3-2	TRBJ1-3	.	CASSTRQGIHTIYF	TGTGCCAGCAGCACTCGACAGGGGATACACACCATATATTTT
TRBD1	TRBV5-1	TRBJ1-6	.	CASSRTTGKDSPLHF	TGCGCCAGCAGCCGGACGACAGGGAAGGATTCACCCCTCCACTTT
.	TRBV24-1	TRBJ2-2	.	CATSGSSYNTGELFF	TGTGCCACCAGTGGTTCGAGTTACAACACCGGGGAGCTGTTTTTT
.	TRBV6-5	TRBJ1-2	.	CASTGTAGGYTF	TGTGCCAGCACTGGGACTGCGGGGGGCTACACCTTC